The 5 T cell receptor beta chains reported below all come from one sample, sequenced in a study of T-cell reconstitution after alpha-beta-depleted transplantation in children. For TCRbeta, the library was prepared with unique molecular identifiers. Via MiXCR, TCRdb re-called the PCR reads, giving one row per CDR3 protein. The data contain approximately 220,000 distinct CDR3 sequences, 17% of them singletons. This material consisted of PBMCs, mostly from graft donor cells, taken 360 days after TCRalphabeta/CD19-depleted stem cell transplant. All receptors come from a male patient aged 2-15 years who had a stem cell transplant for acute lymphoblastic leukemia, so the T cells may come from the graft donor.

The V call is TRBV6-2 or TRBV6-3, the J call TRBJ2-7; D is unresolved. This CDR3 has 14 amino acids. Germline loops: CDR1 MNHEY, CDR2 SVGEGT. V gave up 2 bases and J gave up 1 base, with 9 bases separating them. CDR3 sequence: CASSYELGSYEQYF. In DNA, the CDR3 is TGTGCCAGCAGTTACGAGCTAGGGTCCTACGAGCAGTACTTC.

The V gene is TRBV20-1, the J gene TRBJ2-3; unclear D gene. CDR1 and CDR2 (germline): DFQATT, SNEGSKA (reference sequence). V lost 2 bases and J 6 bases, leaving 9 bases between the germline ends. The length of the CDR3 is 12 residues. The CDR3 bases are TGCAGTGCTAGATCTCTTATGGATACGCAGTATTTT. Protein sequence: CSARSLMDTQYF.

The rearrangement uses TRBV6-4 and TRBJ2-3; D might be TRBD2 (5 bases). This CDR3 is built from 14 residues. Germline lookup yields CDR1 MRHNA and CDR2 SNTAGT. Trimming removed 6 bases at V and 2 bases at J, with 12 bases between. This CDR3 is CASSPGVATDTQYF. The CDR3 nucleotides are TGTGCCAGCAGCCCCGGGGTTGCCACAGATACGCAGTATTTT.

This clonotype appeared a few times. The V and J genes are TRBV18 and TRBJ2-1; the D gene is possibly TRBD1 (5 bases). Germline CDR1 is KGHSH and CDR2 is LQKENI. V dropped 4 bases and J dropped 0 bases, with 13 bases sitting between them. The CDR3 loop spans 16 amino acids. The CDR3 loop is CASSHSFDSSYNEQFF. As DNA, the CDR3 is TGTGCCAGCTCACACAGTTTCGACAGCTCCTACAATGAGCAGTTCTTC.

The chain is built from TRBV3-1 and TRBJ2-6, with D possibly being TRBD1 (5 bases). CDR3 length: 16 amino acids. CDR1 LGHDT and CDR2 YNNKEL come from the germline V gene (reference sequence). Deletions cut 2 bases from V and 4 bases from J, with 12 bases between. In DNA form, the CDR3 reads TGTGCCAGCAGCCAACTTAAGGACATAGGGGCCAACGTCCTGACTTTC. Protein sequence: CASSQLKDIGANVLTF.